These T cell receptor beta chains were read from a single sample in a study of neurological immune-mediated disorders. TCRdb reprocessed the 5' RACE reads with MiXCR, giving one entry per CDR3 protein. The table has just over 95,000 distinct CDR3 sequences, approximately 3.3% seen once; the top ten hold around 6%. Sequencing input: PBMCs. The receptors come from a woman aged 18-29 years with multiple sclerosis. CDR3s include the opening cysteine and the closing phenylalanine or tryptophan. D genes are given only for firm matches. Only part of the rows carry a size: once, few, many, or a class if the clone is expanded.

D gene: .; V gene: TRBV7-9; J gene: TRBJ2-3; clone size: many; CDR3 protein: CASSLAEGRTDTQYF; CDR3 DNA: TGTGCCAGCAGCTTAGCGGAGGGCCGCACAGATACGCAGTATTTT
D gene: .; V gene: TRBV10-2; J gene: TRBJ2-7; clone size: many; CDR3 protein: CASSEFAGPREQYF; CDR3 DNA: TGCGCCAGCAGTGAGTTTGCGGGGCCACGCGAGCAGTACTTC
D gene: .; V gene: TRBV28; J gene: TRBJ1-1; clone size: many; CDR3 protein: CASSFRSRAIRERNTEAFF; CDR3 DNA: TGTGCCAGCAGTTTCCGGAGCAGGGCAATAAGAGAAAGGAACACTGAAGCTTTCTTT
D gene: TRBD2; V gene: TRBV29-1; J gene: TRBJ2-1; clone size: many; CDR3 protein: CSVAGGEEYNEQFF; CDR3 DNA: TGCAGCGTTGCTGGGGGGGAGGAGTACAATGAGCAGTTCTTC
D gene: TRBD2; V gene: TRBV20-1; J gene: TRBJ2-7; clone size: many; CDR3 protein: CSARGGTSGGSFYEQYF; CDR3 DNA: TGCAGTGCTAGGGGCGGGACTAGCGGGGGCTCATTCTACGAGCAGTACTTC
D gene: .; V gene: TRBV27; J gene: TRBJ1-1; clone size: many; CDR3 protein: CASSPWGEWDTEAFF; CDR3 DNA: TGTGCCAGCAGCCCATGGGGGGAGTGGGACACTGAAGCTTTCTTT
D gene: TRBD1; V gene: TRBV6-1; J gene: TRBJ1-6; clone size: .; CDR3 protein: CASIEDRGFNSPLHF; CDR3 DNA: TGTGCCAGCATCGAGGACAGGGGATTCAATTCACCCCTCCACTTT
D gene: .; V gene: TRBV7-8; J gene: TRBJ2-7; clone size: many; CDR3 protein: CASSFRDSSYEQYF; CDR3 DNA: TGTGCCAGCAGCTTTCGTGACAGCTCCTACGAGCAGTACTTC
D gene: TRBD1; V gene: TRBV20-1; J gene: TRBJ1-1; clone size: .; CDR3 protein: CSAYNTGQGTFF; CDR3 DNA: TGCAGTGCTTACAACACTGGACAGGGGACTTTCTTT
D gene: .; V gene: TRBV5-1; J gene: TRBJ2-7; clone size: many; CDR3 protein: CASSLAVGTGHSYEQYF; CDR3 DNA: TGCGCCAGCAGCTTGGCCGTTGGTACAGGGCACTCCTACGAGCAGTACTTC
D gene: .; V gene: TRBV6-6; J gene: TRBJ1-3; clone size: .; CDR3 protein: CASSYSMGRPSGKNIYF; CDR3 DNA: TGTGCCAGCAGTTACTCGATGGGGAGGCCCTCTGGAAAAAACATATATTTT
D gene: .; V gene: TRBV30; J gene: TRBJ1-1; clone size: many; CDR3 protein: CAWRGTLGAFF; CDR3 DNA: TGTGCCTGGAGGGGGACCCTGGGAGCTTTCTTT
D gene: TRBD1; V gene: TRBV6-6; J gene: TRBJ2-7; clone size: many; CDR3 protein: CASKPQGPTSYEQYF; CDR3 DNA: TGTGCCAGCAAGCCACAGGGGCCGACCTCCTACGAGCAGTACTTC
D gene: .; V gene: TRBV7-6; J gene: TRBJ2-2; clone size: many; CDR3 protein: CASSPSQDANTGELFF; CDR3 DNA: TGTGCCAGCAGCCCCTCACAGGACGCGAACACCGGGGAGCTGTTTTTT
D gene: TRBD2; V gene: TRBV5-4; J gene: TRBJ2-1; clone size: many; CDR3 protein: CASSSPGGYNEQFF; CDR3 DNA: TGTGCCAGCAGCTCCCCGGGGGGGTACAATGAGCAGTTCTTC
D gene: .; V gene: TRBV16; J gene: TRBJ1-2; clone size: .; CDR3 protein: CASSQSGYGYTF; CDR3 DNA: TGTGCCAGCAGCCAATCAGGGTACGGCTACACCTTC
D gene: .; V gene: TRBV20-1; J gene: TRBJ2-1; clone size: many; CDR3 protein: CSASPRYNEQFF; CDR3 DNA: TGCAGTGCTAGCCCGAGATACAATGAGCAGTTCTTC
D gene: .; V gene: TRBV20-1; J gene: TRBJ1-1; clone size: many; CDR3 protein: CSAQPSGTPNTEAFF; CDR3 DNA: TGCAGTGCCCAACCTTCCGGGACACCGAACACTGAAGCTTTCTTT
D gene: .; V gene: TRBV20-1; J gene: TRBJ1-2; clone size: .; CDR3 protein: CSEQGTINYGYTF; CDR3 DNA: TGCAGTGAACAGGGTACTATTAACTATGGCTACACCTTC
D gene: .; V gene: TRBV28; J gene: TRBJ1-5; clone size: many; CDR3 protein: CASSSRHQPQHF; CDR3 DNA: TGTGCCAGCAGTTCGCGGCATCAGCCCCAGCATTTT
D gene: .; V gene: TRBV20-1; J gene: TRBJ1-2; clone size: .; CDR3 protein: CSATGTNYGYTF; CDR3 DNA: TGCAGTGCAACCGGGACAAACTATGGCTACACCTTC
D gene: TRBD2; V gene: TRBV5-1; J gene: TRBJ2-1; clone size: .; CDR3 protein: CASSPQHPGGPSNEQFF; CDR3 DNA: TGCGCCAGCAGCCCGCAACACCCGGGGGGGCCAAGCAATGAGCAGTTCTTC
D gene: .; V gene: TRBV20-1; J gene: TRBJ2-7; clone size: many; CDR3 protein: CSARDDYHEQYF; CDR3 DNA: TGCAGTGCTAGAGATGATTACCACGAGCAGTACTTC
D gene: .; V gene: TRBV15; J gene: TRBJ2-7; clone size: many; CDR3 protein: CATSNLSSYEQYF; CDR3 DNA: TGTGCCACCAGCAATTTAAGCTCCTACGAGCAGTACTTC
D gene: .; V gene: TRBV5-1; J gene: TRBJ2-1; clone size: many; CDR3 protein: CASRLVLNEQFF; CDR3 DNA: TGCGCCAGCAGACTAGTGTTGAATGAGCAGTTCTTC
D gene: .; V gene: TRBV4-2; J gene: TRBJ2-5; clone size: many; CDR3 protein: CASSQVLTVGAGETQYF; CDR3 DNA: TGTGCCAGCAGCCAAGTACTGACGGTGGGGGCCGGTGAGACCCAGTACTTC
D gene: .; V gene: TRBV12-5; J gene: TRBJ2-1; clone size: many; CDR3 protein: CASGLVPAYNEQFF; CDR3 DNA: TGTGCTAGTGGTTTGGTTCCGGCCTACAATGAGCAGTTCTTC
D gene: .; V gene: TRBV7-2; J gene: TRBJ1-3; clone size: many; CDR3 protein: CASSLENQGYGNTIYF; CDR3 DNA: TGTGCCAGCAGCTTAGAGAACCAGGGATATGGAAACACCATATATTTT
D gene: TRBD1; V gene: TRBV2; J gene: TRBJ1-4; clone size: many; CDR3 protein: CASSAGTGGEKLFF; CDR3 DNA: TGTGCCAGCAGTGCCGGGACAGGGGGCGAAAAACTGTTTTTT
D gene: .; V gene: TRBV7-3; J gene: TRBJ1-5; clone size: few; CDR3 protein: CDSSTTTGPQHF; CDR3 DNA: TGTGACAGCAGCACAACGACAGGACCCCAGCATTTT
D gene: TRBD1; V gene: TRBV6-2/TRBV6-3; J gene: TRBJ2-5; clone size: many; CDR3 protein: CASSPLTGGTQETQYF; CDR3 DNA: TGTGCCAGCAGTCCCCTGACAGGGGGAACTCAAGAGACCCAGTACTTC
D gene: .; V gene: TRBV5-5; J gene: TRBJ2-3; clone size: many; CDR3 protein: CASSSPRTDTQYF; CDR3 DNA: TGTGCCAGCAGCTCACCCCGCACAGATACGCAGTATTTT
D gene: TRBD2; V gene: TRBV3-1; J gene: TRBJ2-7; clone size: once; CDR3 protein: CASSQDPWTSGKRRFEQYF; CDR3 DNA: TGTGCCAGCAGCCAAGATCCCTGGACTAGCGGAAAACGAAGGTTCGAGCAGTACTTC
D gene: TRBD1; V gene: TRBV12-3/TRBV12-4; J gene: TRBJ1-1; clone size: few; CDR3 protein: CASTPEGTGSKAFF; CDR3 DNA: TGTGCCAGCACCCCCGAAGGGACAGGGAGTAAGGCTTTCTTT
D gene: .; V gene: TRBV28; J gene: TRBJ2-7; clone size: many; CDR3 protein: CASSLQANGEQYF; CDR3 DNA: TGTGCCAGCAGTTTACAGGCCAACGGCGAGCAGTACTTC
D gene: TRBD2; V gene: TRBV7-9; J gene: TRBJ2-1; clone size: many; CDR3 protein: CASSILAGGVGEQFF; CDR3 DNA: TGTGCCAGCAGCATATTAGCGGGAGGGGTCGGTGAGCAGTTCTTC
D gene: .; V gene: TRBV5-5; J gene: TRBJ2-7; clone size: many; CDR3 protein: CASSGEDSRAYEQYF; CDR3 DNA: TGTGCCAGCAGCGGAGAAGACAGCCGGGCTTACGAGCAGTACTTC
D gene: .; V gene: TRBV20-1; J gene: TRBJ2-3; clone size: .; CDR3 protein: CSADGSSTDKRYF; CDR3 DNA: TGCAGTGCTGACGGCTCTAGCACAGATAAGCGGTATTTT
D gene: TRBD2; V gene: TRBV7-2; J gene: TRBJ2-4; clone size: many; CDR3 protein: CASSLARGGSGKNIQYF; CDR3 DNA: TGTGCCAGCAGCTTAGCGCGGGGGGGAAGCGGCAAAAACATTCAGTACTTC
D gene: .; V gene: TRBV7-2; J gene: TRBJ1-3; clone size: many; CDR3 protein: CASSLERGGNTIYF; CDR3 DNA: TGTGCCAGCAGCTTAGAACGGGGCGGAAACACCATATATTTT
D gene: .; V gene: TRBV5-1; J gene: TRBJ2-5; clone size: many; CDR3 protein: CASSYQWNLGETQYF; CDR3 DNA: TGCGCCAGCAGCTATCAGTGGAATCTTGGAGAGACCCAGTACTTC
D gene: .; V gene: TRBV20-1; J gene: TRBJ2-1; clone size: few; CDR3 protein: CSARADNEQFF; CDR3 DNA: TGCAGTGCTCGGGCGGACAATGAGCAGTTCTTC
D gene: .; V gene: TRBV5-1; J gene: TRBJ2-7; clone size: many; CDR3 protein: CASSPDSGGDDEQYF; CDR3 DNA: TGCGCCAGCAGCCCCGACTCAGGGGGGGACGACGAGCAGTACTTC
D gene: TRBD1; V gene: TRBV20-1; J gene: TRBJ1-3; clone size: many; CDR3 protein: CSASDRASGNTIYF; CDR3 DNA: TGCAGTGCTAGCGACAGGGCCTCTGGAAACACCATATATTTT
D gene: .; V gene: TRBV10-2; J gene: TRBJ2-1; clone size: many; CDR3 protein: CASCRDSSYNEQFF; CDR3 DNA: TGCGCCAGCTGCCGGGACTCATCCTACAATGAGCAGTTCTTC
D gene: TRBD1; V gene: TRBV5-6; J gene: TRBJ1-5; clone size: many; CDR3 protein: CASSLGGTGGNQPQHF; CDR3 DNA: TGTGCCAGCAGCTTGGGGGGGACAGGGGGCAATCAGCCCCAGCATTTT
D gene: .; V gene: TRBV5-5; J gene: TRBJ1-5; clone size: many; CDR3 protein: CASSLGGGDQPQHF; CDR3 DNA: TGTGCCAGCAGCTTGGGTGGAGGAGATCAGCCCCAGCATTTT
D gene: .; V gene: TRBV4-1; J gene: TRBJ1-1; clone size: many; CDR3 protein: CASSQSGPPFSGFVFF; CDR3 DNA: TGCGCCAGCAGCCAATCCGGGCCCCCTTTTTCCGGGTTCGTTTTCTTT
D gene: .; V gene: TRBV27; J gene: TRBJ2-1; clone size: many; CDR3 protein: CASSLLKWGSSYNEQFF; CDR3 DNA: TGTGCCAGCAGTTTACTTAAGTGGGGGAGCTCCTACAATGAGCAGTTCTTC
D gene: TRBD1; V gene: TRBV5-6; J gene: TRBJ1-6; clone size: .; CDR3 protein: CASSLDVDRDSPLHF; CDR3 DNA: TGTGCCAGCAGCTTGGACGTTGACAGGGATTCACCCCTCCACTTT
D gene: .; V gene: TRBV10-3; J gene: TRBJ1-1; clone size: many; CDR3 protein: CAISTGGDTEAFF; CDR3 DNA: TGTGCCATCAGTACGGGGGGGGACACTGAAGCTTTCTTT
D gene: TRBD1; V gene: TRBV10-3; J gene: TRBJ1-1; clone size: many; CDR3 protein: CAISEPDRANEAFF; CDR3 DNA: TGTGCCATCAGTGAACCTGACAGGGCTAATGAAGCTTTCTTT
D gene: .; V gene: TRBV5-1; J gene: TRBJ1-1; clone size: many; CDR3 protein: CASSLADATEAFF; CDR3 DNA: TGCGCCAGCAGCTTGGCGGACGCGACTGAAGCTTTCTTT